This T cell receptor (beta chain) was observed in a study of blood T cells in healthy people across ages. Primers used in a second PCR of about 6 to 12 cycles were a sample-barcoded 5' primer and a J-beta primer mix. TCRdb re-called the 5' RACE reads through MiXCR, storing one row per CDR3 protein. The sample gives 1.5 million to 2 million distinct CDR3 sequences, over 25% of which show up once; over 7% is in the top ten. V was clipped by 5 bases and J by 4 bases; unmatched bases: 10. Germline V gene lookup returns CDR1 SEHNR and CDR2 FQNEAQ (reference sequence). The CDR3 has 16 residues. Input material: blood. This chain uses TRBV7-9 with TRBJ1-5; 8 bases fit TRBD1. The receptor was derived from a woman aged 25 to 39 in good health. The CDR3 DNA sequence: TGTGCCAGCAGCGGTTCCGGGACAGGTCCTAATCAGCCCCAGCATTTT. It specifies CASSGSGTGPNQPQHF. Full variable domain (missing parts from reference TRBV7-9 and TRBJ1-5): DTGVSQNPRHKITKRGQNVTFRCDPISEHNRLYWYRQTLGQGPEFLTYFQNEAQLEKSRLLSDRFSAERPKGSFSTLEIQRTEQGDSAMYLCASSGSGTGPNQPQHFGDGTRLSIL.